The clone carrying this TCR beta chain has ten or more counts. Antigen specificity is unknown. CDR3 length equals 16 residues. Germline CDR1 is PRHDT and CDR2 is FYEKMQ (reference sequence). V was cut by 1 base and J by 4 bases, with 16 bases left in between. These data are taken from a study of molecular identifiers for immune sequencing clone quantification. Study-wide results and limits: Barcode sharing among identical TCR molecules could make large clones appear smaller. Researchers reportedly could pick up spiked Jurkat TCR RNA from one cell mixed into one million naive cells.

TCRdb reprocessed the PCR reads with MiXCR, giving one entry per CDR3 protein. The sample has about 97,000 distinct CDR3 sequences, 24% seen once; the top ten hold about 0.94%. The receptor was derived from a human donor in good health. Some libraries in this study had Jurkat cell RNA spiked in. Material: naive CD8+ T cells from blood, with Jurkat cell RNA spiked in. Subset given: FACS-sorted CD8+CD4-CCR7+CD45RA+ naive T cells. The chain carries TRBV13 and TRBJ2-5, with D possibly being TRBD1 or TRBD2 (6 bases each). CDR3 in amino acids: CASSLAEKGGPETQYF. The CDR3 bases are TGTGCCAGCAGCTTAGCAGAGAAAGGGGGGCCAGAGACCCAGTACTTC.